These 29 T cell receptor beta chains originate from one sample sequenced in a study of T cell responses to AZD1222 COVID-19 vaccine. Some clones are missing from TCRdb's copy, which holds only in-frame ones; the method was immunoSEQ multiplex PCR. Of roughly 58,000 clones detected, around 83% appear once; the ten largest clones hold roughly 19%. Sequences were derived from peripheral blood, sampled on day 0 of MenACWY control vaccination. The receptors were gathered from an adult in good health.

The chain is built from TRBV18 and TRBJ2-7; 7 bases align to TRBD1. J was trimmed by 2 bases and V by 2 bases; bases with no gene match: 3. This CDR3 comprises 14 residues. Germline values: CDR1 KGHSH, CDR2 LQKENI. CDR3 in amino acids: CASSPRGQTYEQYF. CDR3 in DNA: TGTGCCAGCTCACCAAGGGGACAGACCTACGAGCAGTACTTC.

The chain is built from TRBV28 and TRBJ1-2, with D perhaps matching TRBD1 (6 bases). CDR1 MDHEN and CDR2 SYDVKM come from the germline V gene. V shed 6 bases and J shed 4 bases, with 15 bases lying between them. This CDR3 is 14 amino acids long. The CDR3 bases are TGTGCCAGCAGCCTCATTGGGGACATCTATGGCTACACCTTC. It is translated as CASSLIGDIYGYTF.

The chain joins TRBV27 to TRBJ1-2, with TRBD1 identical over 8 bases. Unmatched junction bases numbered 3, after V lost 6 bases and J lost 6 bases. Germline V gene data show CDR1 as MNHEY and CDR2 as SMNVEV (reference sequence). The CDR3 extends over 12 amino acids. The CDR3: CASRDRVHGYTF. CDR3 coding DNA: TGTGCCAGCAGGGACAGGGTACATGGCTACACCTTC.

This clone was recorded once. This chain connects TRBV6-5 to TRBJ2-1; D possibly corresponds to TRBD2 (6 bases). The CDR3 loop spans 15 amino acids. CDR1 and CDR2 (germline): MNHEY, SVGAGI. The V end was cut by 5 bases, the J end by 8 bases, with 19 bases between. CDR3 bases: TGTGCCAGCAGTCGCCGATTAGCGGCCTCGGATGAGCAGTTCTTC. It yields the protein CASSRRLAASDEQFF.

This clone was detected once. The chain links TRBV7-2 to TRBJ2-7; no definite D call. Germline CDR1 reads SGHTA; CDR2 reads FQGNSA. CDR3 length equals 14 residues. V was trimmed by 5 bases and J by 0 bases, leaving 11 bases between them. In nucleotides, the CDR3 is TGTGCCAGCAGCCGTCCTGGGCTCTCCTACGAGCAGTACTTC. It is translated as CASSRPGLSYEQYF. Complete variable domain (other parts from reference TRBV7-2 and TRBJ2-7): GAGVSQSPSNKVTEKGKDVELRCDPISGHTALYWYRQSLGQGLEFLIYFQGNSAPDKSGLPSDRFSAERTGGSVSTLTIQRTQQEDSAVYLCASSRPGLSYEQYFGPGTRLTVT.

This clone was found once. The J gene is TRBJ1-6, the V gene TRBV11-1; no firm D call. Trimming pared 4 bases from V and 7 bases from J, leaving 17 bases between. This CDR3 region has 16 residues. Germline CDR1 reads SGHAT; CDR2 reads FQDESV (reference sequence). Here the CDR3 DNA reads TGTGCCAGCAGCTCGGATTACGGGTCTCGGAATTCACCCCTCCACTTT. Translating it yields CASSSDYGSRNSPLHF.

Note on this clone: The germline gene is not matched at one end of the junction; a read error may be the cause. The rearrangement links TRBV6-1 to TRBJ1-1, with a tentative D call TRBD1 (6 bases). Germline CDR1 is MNHNS and CDR2 is SASEGT. The CDR3 extends over 14 amino acids. The CDR3 sequence: CASNEQGRGTEAFF. CDR3 DNA sequence: TGTGCCAGCAATGAACAGGGTCGGGGCACTGAAGCTTTCTTT.

The chain recombines TRBV15 with TRBJ2-1; D is undetermined. The CDR3 covers 17 residues. Per the germline V gene, CDR1 is LNHNV and CDR2 is YYDKDF (reference sequence). V gave up 0 bases and J gave up 5 bases, with 17 bases separating them. DNA of the CDR3: TGTGCCACCAGCAGAGATTATATGAAGTGGAAGGACAATGAGCAGTTCTTC. Translated: CATSRDYMKWKDNEQFF.

This rearrangement joins TRBV27 to TRBJ2-7, with TRBD1 matching 7 bases. Looked up from germline, CDR1 is MNHEY and CDR2 is SMNVEV (reference sequence). The V segment lost 4 bases and the J segment 2 bases; nucleotides outside the gene matches: 5. The CDR3 contains 14 residues. For the CDR3, the DNA is TGTGCCAGCAGTTCCGGACAGGTTCCCTACGAGCAGTACTTC. Amino acid sequence: CASSSGQVPYEQYF.

The V gene is TRBV2, the J gene TRBJ1-2, with 8 positions matching TRBD1. The CDR3 runs to 12 residues. Germline V gene data show CDR1 as SNHLY and CDR2 as FYNNEI. The ends lost 5 bases at V and 6 bases at J; junction bases unmatched: 2. The CDR3 DNA reads as TGTGCCAGCAGTAGGACAGGGAATGGCTACACCTTC. Protein: CASSRTGNGYTF.

The chain couples TRBV4-3 to TRBJ2-1, with D possibly being TRBD1 (6 bases). This CDR3 contains 13 residues. Germline V CDR1 and CDR2: LGHNA, YSLEER. Trimming stripped 1 base from V and 7 bases from J, with 8 bases between. The CDR3: CASSQARGNEQFF. The CDR3 DNA follows: TGCGCCAGCAGCCAAGCTAGGGGGAATGAGCAGTTCTTC.

The gene calls are TRBV7-2 and TRBJ1-1; D is perhaps TRBD1 (5 bases). There are 13 residues in the CDR3. Germline V lookup: CDR1 SGHTA, CDR2 FQGNSA. Trimming shortened V by 2 bases and J by 4 bases, and 8 bases separated the two germline ends. The CDR3 protein is CASSLTGGTEAFF. CDR3 sequence (DNA): TGTGCCAGCAGCTTAACAGGAGGCACTGAAGCTTTCTTT.

The rearrangement links TRBV7-9 to TRBJ1-1; TRBD1 aligns across 8 bases. The CDR3 extends over 15 amino acids. V shed 4 bases, J shed 0 bases, and the junction held 4 bases outside the gene matches. Germline V gene sequence: CDR1 SEHNR, CDR2 FQNEAQ (reference sequence). The chain's CDR3 is CASSSRQGMNTEAFF. The CDR3 DNA reads as TGTGCCAGCAGCTCACGACAGGGGATGAACACTGAAGCTTTCTTT.

This rearrangement joins TRBV7-8 to TRBJ1-4; 11 nucleotides line up with TRBD1. Germline V gene data show CDR1 as SGHVS and CDR2 as FQNEAQ. J was trimmed by 4 bases and V by 4 bases; bases with no gene match: 8. The CDR3 spans 17 residues. CDR3 amino acids: CASSSRTGGSGNEKLFF. The CDR3 nucleotides are TGTGCCAGCAGCTCCCGGACAGGGGGCAGTGGTAATGAAAAACTGTTTTTT.

The chain has TRBV19 and TRBJ1-2, with a weak D call TRBD1 (6 bases). The CDR3 covers 13 residues. Germline values: CDR1 LNHDA, CDR2 SQIVND (reference sequence). Trimming left V 5 bases short and J 4 bases short, with 11 bases between. CDR3 DNA sequence: TGTGCCAGTAGTCAACAGGGCTCCTATGGCTACACCTTC. Translated, it gives CASSQQGSYGYTF.

The genes are TRBV30 and TRBJ2-7; D gene ambiguous. CDR1 is GTSNPN, CDR2 SVGIG, per germline (reference sequence). V lost 4 bases, J lost 0 bases, and 7 bases lay in between. The CDR3 totals 12 residues. CDR3 bases: TGTGCCTGGAACCGGGTCTCCTACGAGCAGTACTTC. Encoded protein: CAWNRVSYEQYF.

V is TRBV4-1 and J is TRBJ1-2; D remains ambiguous. CDR1 is MGHRA and CDR2 is YSYEKL in the germline V gene. The CDR3 has 12 residues. Deletions cut 1 base from V and 5 bases from J, with 5 bases between. The CDR3 bases are TGCGCCAGCAGCCAAGCGGGGTATGGCTACACCTTC. Its protein product is CASSQAGYGYTF.

The CDR3, as DNA: TGTGCCAGCAGCTGGGGTGGGGGCCGGGGAAACATTCAGTACTTC. Translating gives CASSWGGGRGNIQYF. The J gene is TRBJ2-4, the V gene TRBV5-6; D may be TRBD1 (6 bases). Trimming took 3 bases from V and 6 from J, leaving 16 bases between them. Germline assignment: CDR1 SGHDT and CDR2 YYEEEE. The CDR3 sequence is 15 residues long.

The chain has TRBV11-2 and TRBJ1-5; unclear D gene. The CDR3 is 14 amino acids. V dropped 2 bases and J dropped 3 bases, with 8 bases sitting between them. CDR1 and CDR2 (germline): SGHAT, FQNNGV. This CDR3 reads CASSLTGSNQPQHF. Written as DNA, the CDR3 is TGTGCCAGCAGCTTAACGGGTTCCAATCAGCCCCAGCATTTT.

The V and J genes are TRBV28 and TRBJ1-1; D uncertain. This CDR3 has 13 residues. V was shortened by 7 bases and J by 3 bases, with 12 bases between the two germline ends. CDR1 MDHEN and CDR2 SYDVKM come from the germline V gene. The CDR3 spells CASTPPSHTEAFF. CDR3 in DNA: TGTGCCAGCACTCCGCCTTCGCACACTGAAGCTTTCTTT.

This clone was counted a single time. This sequence joins TRBV5-1 and TRBJ2-7; D gene uncertain. Trimming left V 1 base short and J 5 bases short, with 16 bases between. Germline lookup yields CDR1 SGHRS and CDR2 YFSETQ. CDR3 length equals 15 residues. CDR3 region: CASSLKGQLLDEQYF. In nucleotides, the CDR3 is TGCGCCAGCAGCTTGAAAGGGCAGTTATTAGACGAGCAGTACTTC.

This rearrangement joins TRBV18 to TRBJ1-1; D not certain. The V end lost 3 bases, the J end lost 6 bases, and 14 bases lay between the germline ends. CDR3 length equals 14 residues. Germline V lookup: CDR1 KGHSH, CDR2 LQKENI. CDR3 sequence: CASSPRRGMSEAFF. The CDR3 bases are TGTGCCAGCTCACCTCGTCGGGGTATGTCTGAAGCTTTCTTT.

The chain joins TRBV9 to TRBJ2-1; TRBD2 matches at 14 bases. CDR1 is SGDLS and CDR2 is YYNGEE in the germline V gene. J gave up 7 bases and V 3 bases, and 0 bases lay outside the gene matches. CDR3 length: 14 residues. The chain's CDR3 is CASSGTSGRNEQFF. The CDR3 bases are TGTGCCAGCAGCGGGACTAGCGGGAGGAATGAGCAGTTCTTC.

The chain couples TRBV3-1 (or the pseudogene TRBV3-2) to TRBJ2-7, with D uncertain. Looked up from germline, CDR1 is LGHDT and CDR2 is YNNKEL (reference sequence). This CDR3 has 16 residues. V lost 1 base and J lost 3, with 16 bases in between. The chain's CDR3 is CASSQGVGMTVYEQYF. The CDR3 nucleotides are TGTGCCAGCAGCCAAGGAGTAGGGATGACCGTCTACGAGCAGTACTTC.

This clone was counted once. This chain connects TRBV3-1 (or the pseudogene TRBV3-2) to TRBJ2-1; D gene unclear. The V end was cut by 4 bases, the J end by 4 bases, with 17 bases between. CDR1 LGHDT and CDR2 YNNKEL come from the germline V gene (reference sequence). This CDR3 is built from 16 residues. Here the CDR3 reads CASSPLSRPVYNEQFF. CDR3 nucleotides: TGTGCCAGCAGCCCCCTCTCCCGCCCCGTTTACAATGAGCAGTTCTTC.

This clone came up a few times. The gene calls are TRBV25-1 and TRBJ1-6; no definite D call. The germline gives CDR1 MGHDK, CDR2 SYGVNS. The CDR3 is made up of 15 amino acids. The V end lost 1 base, the J end lost 2 bases, and 6 bases lay between the germline ends. The CDR3: CASSELNPYNSPLHF. DNA for the CDR3: TGTGCCAGCAGTGAATTGAACCCCTATAATTCACCCCTCCACTTT.

The chain recombines TRBV7-2 with TRBJ2-7; tentatively, D is TRBD2 (6 bases). The CDR3 is 15 amino acids. Looked up from germline, CDR1 is SGHTA and CDR2 is FQGNSA. V was shortened by 8 bases and J by 5 bases, with 22 bases between the two germline ends. In DNA, the CDR3 is TGTGCCAGCCGACCCGAAACGGGAGTAACCCACGAGCAGTACTTC. Translated, it gives CASRPETGVTHEQYF. The entire variable domain, with the rest obtained from reference TRBV7-2 and TRBJ2-7, is as follows: GAGVSQSPSNKVTEKGKDVELRCDPISGHTALYWYRQSLGQGLEFLIYFQGNSAPDKSGLPSDRFSAERTGGSVSTLTIQRTQQEDSAVYLCASRPETGVTHEQYFGPGTRLTVT.

The J gene is TRBJ2-6, the V gene TRBV19; D may be TRBD1 (7 bases). This CDR3 region has 19 residues. Looked up from germline, CDR1 is LNHDA and CDR2 is SQIVND (reference sequence). V was clipped by 2 bases and J by 0 bases, with 17 bases between them. The CDR3 here is CASSILQGRPNSGANVLTF. The CDR3 DNA reads TGTGCCAGTAGTATATTACAGGGGAGGCCAAACTCTGGGGCCAACGTCCTGACTTTC.

In regard to this clone: This CDR3 is also generated by other DNA sequences in the sample. The rearrangement joins TRBV6-2 or TRBV6-3 to TRBJ2-7; 9 nucleotides match TRBD1. This CDR3 is 15 amino acids long. CDR1 and CDR2 from the germline V gene are MNHEY and SVGEGT. With 3 bases clipped from V and 2 bases from J, the junction kept 5 bases outside the gene matches. The CDR3 protein is CASSYTGTGPYEQYF. The DNA of the CDR3 is TGTGCCAGCAGTTATACCGGGACAGGGCCCTACGAGCAGTACTTC.